The 21 T cell receptor beta chains in this list originate from one sample, sequenced in a study of CD4 and CD8 cells across lung adenocarcinoma regions. TCRdb fed the PCR reads into MiXCR, producing one record per CDR3 protein. The sample comprises 5,000 to 7,000 distinct CDR3 sequences, 51% of which are singletons, and approximately 31% rests with the top ten. The sample comprised CD4+ T cells from the center of a lung tumor. The source is a female donor with lung adenocarcinoma. The CD4 and CD8 labels of this study may be unreliable.

The V gene is TRBV15, the J gene TRBJ2-7; unclear D gene. The V end lost 5 bases, the J end lost 3 bases, and 11 bases lay between the germline ends. CDR1 and CDR2 (germline): LNHNV, YYDKDF (reference sequence). This CDR3 contains 13 residues. The CDR3 DNA reads as TGTGCCACCAGCGACGGCGACAACTACGAGCAGTACTTC. Its translation: CATSDGDNYEQYF.

Judged by abundance, this clonotype is large. The chain recombines TRBV27 with TRBJ2-1; tentatively, D is TRBD1 or TRBD2 (7 bases each). The J call is doubtful: the DNA matches TRBJ2-7 better. This CDR3 spans 15 amino acids. CDR1 is MNHEY and CDR2 is SMNVEV in the germline V gene (reference sequence). The CDR3 coding sequence is TGTGCCAGCAGTTTACGTACCAGGGGGGGCTACGAGCAGTACTTC. Its protein product is CASSLRTRGGYEQYF.

This chain connects TRBV6-1 to TRBJ2-5; TRBD1 matches at 10 bases. In germline, CDR1 is MNHNS, CDR2 SASEGT. The CDR3 covers 14 residues. V dropped 6 bases and J dropped 4; count of bases not matched to a gene: 5. The CDR3 reads CASRETGGSETQYF. CDR3 bases: TGTGCCAGCAGAGAGACAGGGGGCTCAGAGACCCAGTACTTC.

This clonotype was detected ten times or more. At one boundary the junction diverges from the germline segment, which might be a read error. This chain links TRBV28 with TRBJ2-5; D call uncertain. CDR1 and CDR2 (germline): MDHEN, SYDVKM. This CDR3 is 9 amino acids long. CDR3 sequence (DNA): TGTGCCCAGATAATTAAAAAAAAATTT. Protein: CAQIIKKKF. Full variable domain (rest looked up from reference TRBV28 and TRBJ2-5): DVKVTQSSRYLVKRTGEKVFLECVQDMDHENMFWYRQDPGLGLRLIYFSYDVKMKEKGDIPEGYSVSREKKERFSLILESASTNQTSMYLCAQIIKKKFGPGTRLLVL.

The CDR3, as DNA: TGCGCCAGCAGTGGTCGGGAGGGCCTCTTAAGCTCCTACGAGCAGTACTTC. It specifies CASSGREGLLSSYEQYF. The chain has TRBV10-2 and TRBJ2-4; TRBD2 matches 8 bases. TRBJ2-7 explains the end of the DNA better; the J call may be wrong. The CDR3 consists of 17 residues. Germline CDR1 is WSHSY and CDR2 is SAAADI.

There are a few counts of this clonotype. This chain links TRBV25-1 with TRBJ1-5; D is unresolved. Between the trimmed V and J ends, which lost 2 bases and 0 bases, there was a span of 17 bases. CDR3 size: 18 residues. Germline V gene lookup returns CDR1 MGHDK and CDR2 SYGVNS. The CDR3 region is CASSEKDGDLYSNQPQHF. CDR3 nucleotide sequence: TGTGCCAGCAGTGAAAAGGATGGGGATTTATATAGCAATCAGCCCCAGCATTTT. Complete variable domain (other parts from reference TRBV25-1 and TRBJ1-5): EADIYQTPRYLVIGTGKKITLECSQTMGHDKMYWYQQDPGMELHLIHYSYGVNSTEKGDLSSESTVSRIRTEHFPLTLESARPSHTSQYLCASSEKDGDLYSNQPQHFGDGTRLSIL.

This clonotype was observed a handful of times. At one of its ends the junction is not consistent with the germline gene, which may arise from a read error. The CDR3 coding sequence is TGTGCGAGCAGGGCCAGGGGGCGCGAAGATACGCAGTATTTT. Protein product: CASRARGREDTQYF. The rearrangement uses TRBV6-1 and TRBJ2-3, with TRBD1 matching over 8 bases. This CDR3 contains 14 residues. The germline V gene encodes CDR1 MNHNS and CDR2 SASEGT.

The V gene is TRBV10-3, the J gene TRBJ2-5, with TRBD2 matching over 8 bases. V lost 11 bases to trimming and J lost 8 bases; unmatched junction nucleotides: 16. CDR1 is ENHRY, CDR2 SYGVKD, per germline. The CDR3 is 14 residues long. The CDR3, as DNA: TGTGCCGGGAGCGGGGGCCGTGGCCCAGATACCCAGTACTTC. Its protein is CAGSGGRGPDTQYF.

The chain joins TRBV11-3 to TRBJ2-3; unclear D gene. V lost 5 bases and J 4 bases, leaving 7 bases between the germline ends. The germline V gene encodes CDR1 SGHNT and CDR2 YENEEA. CDR3 length: 12 amino acids. CDR3 bases: TGTGCCAGCAGCACCGGGCCAGATACGCAGTATTTT. This encodes CASSTGPDTQYF.

A remark on this clonotype: This CDR3 is missing its conserved last phenylalanine or tryptophan, likely due to a read error. No DNA is shown, since the ends of the CDR3 on it are uncertain; the CDR3 is the one TCRdb lists. CDR3 sequence: CAQQLIEN. The chain is built from TRBV7-1 and TRBJ2-3. TRBV7-1 is noted as an ORF with a role that remains uncertain. The CDR3 adds up to 8 amino acids, both ends counted.

This clonotype came up a few times. The chain has TRBV7-2 and TRBJ2-5; D might be TRBD1 (10 bases). This CDR3 is 15 amino acids long. Trimming removed 5 bases from V and 5 bases from J, with 18 bases in between. Germline V lookup: CDR1 SGHTA, CDR2 FQGNSA. The CDR3 DNA reads as TGTGCCAGCAGCCGACAGGGGGCGGGAGGGGAGACCCAGTACTTC. Protein: CASSRQGAGGETQYF.

The chain couples TRBV10-1 to TRBJ2-5, with unresolved D. Judging by the DNA end, TRBJ2-3 fits better; the J call may be wrong. CDR1 and CDR2 from the germline V gene are WNHNN and SYGVQD (reference sequence). This CDR3 contains 13 residues. The CDR3 loop reads CATGLEGTETQYF. The CDR3 DNA is TGCGCCACCGGGCTAGAAGGTACAGAGACCCAGTATTTT.

This clonotype was counted a few times. The gene calls are TRBV6-1 and TRBJ2-1; TRBD2 matches at 7 bases. The end of the DNA is better explained by TRBJ2-5, so the J call may be wrong. Germline loops: CDR1 MNHNS, CDR2 SASEGT. The CDR3 is made up of 14 amino acids. The chain's CDR3 is CASTPGLGTETQYF. Here the CDR3 DNA reads TGTGCCAGCACCCCTGGACTAGGGACAGAGACCCAGTACTTC.

This chain links TRBV6-1 with TRBJ2-1, with D perhaps given as TRBD1 or TRBD2 (6 bases each). The last part of the DNA fits TRBJ2-7 better; the J call may be wrong. There are 15 residues in the CDR3. The V gene's germline CDR1 is MNHNS and CDR2 SASEGT. Here the CDR3 reads CAGGVGGRDQETQYF. The CDR3 nucleotides are TGTGCCGGCGGAGTCGGGGGCCGTGACCAAGAGACGCAGTACTTC.

In its sample, this clonotype was seen once. Sequence at one end of the junction differs from germline and may be a read error. The chain links TRBV10-1 to TRBJ2-4; D not certain. Germline lookup yields CDR1 WNHNN and CDR2 SYGVQD (reference sequence). CDR3 length equals 13 residues. The CDR3 is CASELEAKNTQYF. CDR3 nucleotides: TGCGCCTCGGAGCTGGAAGCCAAAAACACTCAGTACTTC.

This clonotype was counted a single time. V gene TRBV25-1 combines with J gene TRBJ1-6; possibly TRBD1 for D (6 bases). V shed 3 bases and J shed 12 bases, with 12 bases lying between them. CDR3 length: 13 residues. Germline-derived CDR1 and CDR2 are MGHDK and SYGVNS. The CDR3 protein is CASSDRQALPLHF. The CDR3 DNA follows: TGTGCCAGCAGTGACCGACAGGCATTACCCCTCCACTTT.

This clonotype was found a few times. The V and J genes are TRBV4-2 and TRBJ2-6; maybe TRBD2 (6 bases). V lost 0 bases, J lost 0 bases, and 9 bases lay in between. CDR1 is LGHNA and CDR2 is YNFKEQ in the germline V gene. The CDR3 runs 17 residues. Here the CDR3 reads CASSQEGGSSGANVLTF. CDR3 nucleotide sequence: TGTGCCAGCAGCCAAGAGGGGGGAAGCTCTGGGGCCAACGTCCTGACTTTC.

The chain is built from TRBV27 and TRBJ2-1; 10 bases align to TRBD2. The better agreement between TRBJ2-7 and the DNA end casts doubt on the J call. Germline CDR1 reads MNHEY; CDR2 reads SMNVEV (reference sequence). The CDR3 consists of 14 residues. CDR3 nucleotides: TGTGCCAGCAGGGGACTAGCGAGGGCCTACGAGCAGTACTTC. It encodes CASRGLARAYEQYF.

This clonotype was seen only a few times. This chain links TRBV5-5 with TRBJ2-3; D remains unclear. CDR3 size: 15 residues. Trimming removed 0 bases at V and 4 bases at J, with 12 bases between. CDR1 SGHKS and CDR2 YYEKEE come from the germline V gene (reference sequence). The CDR3 loop is CASSLAARVPDTQYF. Written as DNA, the CDR3 is TGTGCCAGCAGCTTGGCGGCTAGAGTTCCAGATACGCAGTATTTT. Supplemented by reference TRBV5-5 and TRBJ2-3, the full variable domain reads DAGVTQSPTHLIKTRGQQVTLRCSPISGHKSVSWYQQVLGQGPQFIFQYYEKEERGRGNFPDRFSARQFPNYSSELNVNALLLGDSALYLCASSLAARVPDTQYFGPGTRLTVL.

The chain carries TRBV11-1 and TRBJ2-3; D unclear. CDR1 is SGHAT and CDR2 is FQDESV in the germline V gene (reference sequence). V was trimmed by 4 bases and J by 3 bases, leaving 8 bases between them. The CDR3 totals 13 residues. The CDR3 here is CASSSPSTDTQYF. CDR3 nucleotides: TGTGCCAGCAGCTCCCCGTCGACAGATACGCAGTATTTT.

This chain links TRBV3-1 with TRBJ2-4, with D tentatively TRBD1 (6 bases). Germline-derived CDR1 and CDR2 are LGHDT and YNNKEL (reference sequence). There are 16 residues in the CDR3. The V end lost 0 bases, the J end lost 1 base, and 10 bases lay between the germline ends. CDR3 loop: CASSQDQRGAKNIQYF. The DNA for the CDR3 is TGTGCCAGCAGCCAAGATCAGAGGGGGGCCAAAAACATTCAGTACTTC. Filled out from reference TRBV3-1 and TRBJ2-4, the complete variable domain reads DTAVSQTPKYLVTQMGNDKSIKCEQNLGHDTMYWYKQDSKKFLKIMFSYNNKELIINETVPNRFSPKSPDKAHLNLHINSLELGDSAVYFCASSQDQRGAKNIQYFGAGTRLSVL.